This T cell receptor beta chain was captured in a study of blood T cell repertoires in COVID-19. Overall study context: COVID-19 samples collected from the United States, Italy and Spain covered acute and convalescent phases. The analysed material was cDNA or gDNA that came from T cells, B-cell-depleted T cells, or PBMCs.

Method: immunoSEQ multiplex PCR; TCRdb's copy keeps in-frame clones and lacks some. This sample has 140,000 or so clones, with 80% to 90% found just once. The sequenced sample was peripheral blood. The source of this sequence is an elderly woman with acute or convalescent COVID-19.

The CDR3 coding sequence is TGTGCCAGCAGCTTAAACCCCACCAAGCGGGTCGGGGGCACTGAAGCTTTCTTT. Amino acid sequence: CASSLNPTKRVGGTEAFF. This rearrangement joins TRBV7-3 to TRBJ1-1, with D perhaps matching TRBD1 (5 bases). The CDR3 covers 18 residues. Between the trimmed V and J ends, which lost 1 base and 4 bases, there was a span of 22 bases. The germline V gene has CDR1 SGHTA and CDR2 FQGTGA.